Detailed here is one T cell receptor (beta chain). This receptor's antigen is unknown. One base away there is no much larger clone; base qualities are not given. From V the trimming removes 0 bases and from J it removes 4 bases, while the gene matches leave 3 bases of the junction unaccounted for. CDR1 and CDR2, looked up from the germline V gene, are KGHDR and SFDVKD. CDR3 length: 15 amino acids, cysteine to phenylalanine. The only DNA kept is the CDR3, 45 bases in frame from the first base. This entry belongs to a study of CD8 T cells in ankylosing spondylitis (dated by TCRdb to the late 2010s). Notes on the research overall: T cell receptor beta repertoires were profiled in healthy donors and ankylosing spondylitis patients so that disease-linked TCR variants could be found. The full study cohort was made up of about 24 ankylosing spondylitis patients and 108 healthy donors. Samples of peripheral blood were taken, and for ankylosing spondylitis patients, synovial fluid was collected as well.

Sequencing instrument: Illumina HiSeq 2500. Quantitative 5'-RACE with molecular barcodes was used to prepare TCR beta libraries. The study's processing was this. Disease-linked TCR variants were identified with a new computational method built on a probabilistic model of VDJ rearrangement. TCRdb reprocessed the public reads (quality trimming at Q25 with fastp, clone calling with MiXCR) and kept in-frame beta chains. Under each unique CDR3 protein, matching rows form one entry showing the most common genes and DNA. The V and J calls reflect TCRdb's pipeline rather than the authors' work. Counted in this sample were more than 150,000 distinct CDR3 sequences; 18% of them appeared once. The leading ten clones occupy 4.3% of the sample. Beyond this particular receptor, the publication reports: The disease-linked clones had a CD8+ phenotype and were found at relatively low frequencies in peripheral blood. The disease-linked clones were reported to be significantly enriched in matched synovial fluid samples from ankylosing spondylitis patients. Some TCR beta motif variants had previously been reported in synovial fluid and blood of reactive arthritis patients, which suggested common disease-initiation mechanisms. Blood from ankylosing spondylitis patients appeared to be characterized by a TCR beta motif made up of under ten highly homologous amino acid variants.

The rearrangement joined TRBV24-1 to TRBJ2-5; 8 middle bases align to TRBD1. The clonotype originates from a male donor between 5 and 29 years old with ankylosing spondylitis or in good health (not recorded which). Donor details come from another sample of the same person, matched by shared clones. Sequenced material: blood, either unsorted or a sorted T cell fraction (not recorded which). CDR3 sequence: CATSDLGQGRETQYF. DNA sequence: TGTGCCACCAGTGATTTGGGACAGGGAAGAGAGACCCAGTACTTC.